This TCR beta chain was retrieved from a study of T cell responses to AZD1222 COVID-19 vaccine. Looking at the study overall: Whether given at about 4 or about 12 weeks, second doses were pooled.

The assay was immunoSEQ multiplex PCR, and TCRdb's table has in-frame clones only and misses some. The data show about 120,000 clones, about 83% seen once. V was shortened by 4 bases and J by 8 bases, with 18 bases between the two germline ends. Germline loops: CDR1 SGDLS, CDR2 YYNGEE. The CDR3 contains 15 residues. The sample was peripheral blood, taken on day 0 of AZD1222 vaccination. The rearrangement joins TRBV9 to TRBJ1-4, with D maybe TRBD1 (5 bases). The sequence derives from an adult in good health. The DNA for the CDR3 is TGTGCCAGCAGCCCCGTCGGGGCTCGTGGGGAAAAACTGTTTTTT. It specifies CASSPVGARGEKLFF.